The 8 T cell receptor beta chains below were found in one sample sequenced in a study of identical twins. TCRdb fed the 5' RACE reads into MiXCR, producing one record per CDR3 protein. The table shows hundreds of thousands of distinct CDR3 sequences, with about 18% occurring only once. These data were likewise used in another study, on T cells expressing NK-cell markers.

Sequencing was carried out using PBMCs. These receptors were taken from a woman aged 18-35 years in good health.

The chain carries TRBV4-3 and TRBJ2-7; D is uncertain. Germline V gene data show CDR1 as LGHNA and CDR2 as YSLEER. The CDR3 is 17 amino acids. With 4 bases removed from V and 2 bases from J, the gap between germline ends came to 21 bases. CDR3 sequence (DNA): TGCGCCAGCAGCCTCAATTTACTCCGATCCTACCCCTACGAGCAGTACTTC. Protein sequence: CASSLNLLRSYPYEQYF.

The rearrangement uses TRBV4-2 and TRBJ2-4; 8 bases are shared with TRBD2. Germline values: CDR1 LGHNA, CDR2 YNFKEQ. J was trimmed by 2 bases and V by 0 bases; bases with no gene match: 12. The CDR3 extends over 19 amino acids. In DNA, the CDR3 is TGTGCCAGCAGCCAAGACCGGGGGGGCCCCAGGAGACCCAAAAACATTCAGTACTTC. Protein: CASSQDRGGPRRPKNIQYF.

This clonotype has a handful of counts. The genes are TRBV11-3 and TRBJ2-3, with D possibly being TRBD2 (5 bases). Germline V gene lookup returns CDR1 SGHNT and CDR2 YENEEA. CDR3 length equals 14 residues. V dropped 2 bases and J dropped 3 bases, with 9 bases sitting between them. The CDR3 loop is CASSLHSGTDTQYF. As DNA, the CDR3 is TGTGCCAGCAGCTTACATTCGGGGACAGATACGCAGTATTTT.

The chain is built from TRBV27 and TRBJ2-1; D is possibly TRBD2 (7 bases). V gave up 1 base and J gave up 4 bases, with 14 bases separating them. The CDR3 extends over 16 amino acids. CDR1 and CDR2 from the germline V gene are MNHEY and SMNVEV (reference sequence). The CDR3 loop is CASSLFAGARYNEQFF. For the CDR3, the DNA is TGTGCCAGCAGTTTATTCGCGGGGGCCAGATACAATGAGCAGTTCTTC.

V is TRBV12-3 or TRBV12-4 and J is TRBJ2-1, with D unresolved. The V and J ends lost 4 bases and 4 bases respectively, with 11 bases between them. This CDR3 comprises 14 residues. Here the CDR3 reads CASSSTYIYNEQFF. The CDR3 DNA follows: TGTGCCAGCAGTTCGACCTATATTTACAATGAGCAGTTCTTC.

This clonotype was seen a handful of times. The V gene is TRBV5-6, the J gene TRBJ2-1; D unclear. The length of the CDR3 is 11 residues. Trimming took off 6 bases at V and 8 bases at J, with 9 bases between the two ends. Germline CDR1 and CDR2: SGHDT and YYEEEE. The CDR3 is CASNQDHEQFF. The DNA for the CDR3 is TGTGCCAGCAACCAAGATCATGAGCAGTTCTTC.

The chain uses TRBV11-3 and TRBJ1-1; the D is unclear. The CDR3 has 14 amino acids. Germline CDR1 SGHNT, CDR2 YENEEA. The V gene lost 3 bases and the J gene lost 4 bases, with 12 bases spanning the gap. As DNA, the CDR3 is TGTGCCAGCAGCTTCGGGAGGGAGGGCACTGAAGCTTTCTTT. Translating gives CASSFGREGTEAFF.

The rearrangement links TRBV4-1 to TRBJ2-1, with TRBD1 as a possible D gene (5 bases). This CDR3 region has 19 residues. V was trimmed by 4 bases and J by 5 bases, leaving 27 bases between them. The germline V gene encodes CDR1 MGHRA and CDR2 YSYEKL. The CDR3 loop reads CASSRRGRVQDRHDNEQFF. DNA of the CDR3: TGCGCCAGCAGCCGAAGGGGAAGGGTTCAGGACCGACACGACAATGAGCAGTTCTTC.